This entry lists 10 T cell receptor beta chains sequenced from one sample in a study of T cell repertoires in cytomegalovirus infection. In TCRdb, the reads were re-called with MiXCR into one record per CDR3 protein. The data show hundreds of thousands of distinct CDR3 sequences, about a sixth seen once. Specimen: PBMCs. The receptors shown here come from a human donor in good health (CMV status not recorded). Some clones in this sample may be carry-over from other donors' samples.

This clonotype was counted many times. The rearrangement links TRBV7-2 to TRBJ2-7; 7 positions agree with TRBD2. Germline CDR1 SGHTA, CDR2 FQGNSA. V was clipped by 7 bases and J by 5 bases; unmatched bases: 8. The CDR3 contains 13 residues. The CDR3 nucleotides read TGTGCCAGCAAATTTGGGGGGGGGAACGAGCAGTACTTC. It translates to CASKFGGGNEQYF. Based on the CDR3 plus reference TRBV7-2 and TRBJ2-7, the full variable domain is GAGVSQSPSNKVTEKGKDVELRCDPISGHTALYWYRQSLGQGLEFLIYFQGNSAPDKSGLPSDRFSAERTGGSVSTLTIQRTQQEDSAVYLCASKFGGGNEQYFGPGTRLTVT.

The chain employs TRBV15 and TRBJ2-7; 9 bases are shared with TRBD1. This CDR3 is built from 15 residues. Per germline, CDR1 LNHNV and CDR2 YYDKDF (reference sequence). J gave up 2 bases and V 3 bases, and 5 bases lay outside the gene matches. The DNA for the CDR3 is TGTGCCACCAGCAGTTGGACAGGGGTAACCTACGAGCAGTACTTC. It translates to CATSSWTGVTYEQYF.

Many counts were recorded for this clonotype. CDR3 sequence: CASSFFQGTETQYF. CDR3 DNA: TGTGCCAGCAGCTTTTTTCAGGGAACGGAGACCCAGTACTTC. The V and J genes are TRBV7-9 and TRBJ2-5, with D possibly matching TRBD1 (5 bases). The length of the CDR3 is 14 residues. Trimming stripped 3 bases from V and 5 bases from J, with 13 bases between. Germline values: CDR1 SEHNR, CDR2 FQNEAQ (reference sequence).

This rearrangement joins TRBV6-6 to TRBJ2-3; perhaps TRBD2 as D (6 bases). Germline CDR1 reads MNHNY; CDR2 reads SVGAGI (reference sequence). The CDR3 runs 13 residues. V lost 10 bases, J lost 2 bases, and 13 bases lay in between. The chain's CDR3 is CATRSGLTDTQYF. CDR3 bases: TGTGCCACGCGTAGCGGACTCACAGATACGCAGTATTTT.

This clonotype was picked up a small number of times. V and J are TRBV7-6 and TRBJ1-3; D unclear. The CDR3 has 14 residues. The germline V and J ends were trimmed by 5 bases and 4 bases, with 12 bases remaining between them. Germline V lookup: CDR1 SGHVS, CDR2 FNYEAQ. This chain's CDR3 is CASSPPGSGNTIYF. CDR3 sequence (DNA): TGTGCCAGCAGCCCACCTGGTTCCGGAAACACCATATATTTT.

In this sample, this clonotype turned up many times. The genes are TRBV7-2 and TRBJ2-2; TRBD1 aligns across 7 bases. Losses at the gene ends were 7 bases for V and 4 bases for J; bases not matched to a gene: 6. The CDR3 consists of 14 residues. Germline V CDR1 and CDR2: SGHTA, FQGNSA. The CDR3 DNA sequence: TGTGCCAGCACCCGACAGGGATTCACCGGGGAGCTGTTTTTT. Translated, it gives CASTRQGFTGELFF.

This chain uses TRBV14 with TRBJ2-6; D remains ambiguous. The CDR3 sequence is 16 residues long. V was shortened by 4 bases and J by 0 bases, with 10 bases between the two germline ends. Germline V gene lookup returns CDR1 SGHDN and CDR2 FVKESK. CDR3 in amino acids: CASSPLVPSGANVLTF. The DNA of the CDR3 is TGTGCCAGCAGCCCCCTCGTTCCCTCTGGGGCCAACGTCCTGACTTTC.

The V and J genes are TRBV20-1 and TRBJ2-3; D ambiguous. Germline lookup yields CDR1 DFQATT and CDR2 SNEGSKA (reference sequence). This CDR3 comprises 14 residues. Trimming removed 3 bases at V and 0 bases at J, with 10 bases between. CDR3 sequence reads: CSARKDTSTDTQYF. The CDR3 nucleotides are TGCAGTGCTAGGAAGGATACGAGCACAGATACGCAGTATTTT.

This clonotype was found many times. This sequence joins TRBV7-2 and TRBJ1-1, with 7 bases fitting TRBD1. This CDR3 region has 15 residues. V lost 5 bases to trimming and J lost 4 bases; unmatched junction nucleotides: 10. Germline loops: CDR1 SGHTA, CDR2 FQGNSA. The CDR3 DNA follows: TGTGCCAGCAGCCTCTGGACAGGCTTCGGCACTGAAGCTTTCTTT. The encoded protein is CASSLWTGFGTEAFF.

V usage is TRBV6-5 and J usage is TRBJ2-7; 9 nucleotides line up with TRBD1. Germline assignment: CDR1 MNHEY and CDR2 SVGAGI. The length of the CDR3 is 15 residues. With 2 bases clipped from V and 2 bases from J, the junction kept 4 bases outside the gene matches. The CDR3 loop reads CASSYLGTGPYEQYF. CDR3 DNA: TGTGCCAGCAGTTACCTGGGGACAGGGCCCTACGAGCAGTACTTC.